This T cell receptor (beta chain) was captured in a study of T-cell memory formation after mild COVID-19. Study-wide results and limits: A second wave expanding day 15 to 37 was CD4+-biased; contracting clones were balanced. Of the contracting clones, CD4+ ones lay mainly in CM and EM, and CD8+ ones in EMRA. Confirmation was lacking for SARS-CoV-2 specificity of second-wave clones that peaked on day 37. Within pre-infection memory, some responding clones were found, suggesting cross-reactive memory joined.

One entry per CDR3 protein results from TCRdb running MiXCR on the 5' RACE reads. Altogether approximately 30,000 distinct CDR3 sequences are present, approximately 16% being singletons, with the ten largest covering roughly 1.5%. The V gene's germline CDR1 is SEHNR and CDR2 FQNEAQ (reference sequence). The CDR3 loop spans 15 amino acids. The V and J ends lost 0 bases and 8 bases respectively, with 16 bases between them. By share of the sample, this clonotype is medium-sized. The antigen is unknown. The material sequenced was PBMCs or a T cell subset sorted from them (not recorded which). The rearrangement uses TRBV7-9 and TRBJ1-2, with D possibly being TRBD1 (6 bases). The source is an adult who had mild COVID-19 (a few samples of this study predate the infection). Cell type and time point are not known. CDR3 coding DNA: TGTGCCAGCAGCTTAGCACAGGGAATATGGTCGGGCTACACCTTC. Translation gives CASSLAQGIWSGYTF.